Here is one TCR beta chain with its context. What it binds is not known. The data were taken from a study of shared clonotypes between healthy human individuals. General observations from the study: Relative to their counterparts shared across all four donors, non-shared clonotypes exhibited diminished generation probabilities. Sharing across a handful of donors was seen in 4% to 6.5% of naive CD4 clonotypes. Rarefaction curves obtained for sorted subsets showed sequencing incomplete despite large depth.

Each subset's genomic DNA was shared equally among a number of immunoSEQ plates. Assay: immunoSEQ multiplex PCR; the TCRdb copy retains only in-frame clones and omits some. The sample contains nearly 1,000,000 clones, approximately 76% of which appear only once. The specimen was memory CD4+ T cells sorted from blood. Subset specified: CD45RA-negative fraction. This sequence originates from a man aged 18 to 30 in good health.

CDR3 region: CASSEISYEQYF. The CDR3 DNA sequence: TGTGCCAGCAGTGAAATCTCCTACGAGCAGTACTTC. This rearrangement joins TRBV6-1 to TRBJ2-7; D is undetermined. Trimming removed 2 bases at V and 0 bases at J, with 2 bases between. Looked up from germline, CDR1 is MNHNS and CDR2 is SASEGT. This CDR3 comprises 12 residues.